This TCR beta chain was captured by sequencing in a study of control samples from healthy donors and cancer patients (dated by TCRdb to about 2020). Library construction relied on the immunoSEQ multiplex PCR assay. What TCRdb holds here is the immuneACCESS table cut down to in-frame rearrangements. Part of the clones is not present; checked against another copy, under half of the missing clones reflect an unresolved V gene, and the others are unexplained. The sample table holds about 180,000 clones, of which around 90% were seen once. The ten top clones hold approximately 1.4% of the sample. This clone was picked up one time. This receptor's antigen is unknown. Per-base quality was not reported, and no clone a single base away is much larger than it. V and J are trimmed by 5 bases and 4 bases, and the gene matches miss 7 bases of the junction. The germline V gene (reference sequence) supplies CDR1 MNHEY and CDR2 SMNVEV. From its cysteine to its phenylalanine, the CDR3 spans 15 amino acids. Kept here is only the CDR3 DNA, which spans 45 bases and is read in frame from base 1.

The chain was built from TRBV27 and TRBJ1-2; 10 of the junction bases match TRBD1. The TCR comes from a woman aged 45-59 years in good health. Sequenced material: blood. For the CDR3, the sequence is CASSTRQGAGYGYTF. The nucleotides are TGTGCCAGCAGTACTAGACAGGGGGCCGGCTATGGCTACACCTTC.